The subject of this entry is one T cell receptor beta chain. Its antigen is still unknown. The sample holds no much larger clone one base away, and base qualities are not on file. The record originates from a study of blood T cell repertoires in COVID-19 (dated by TCRdb to the early 2020s). Context from the whole study: Collaborator samples came from the United States, Italy and Spain and covered acute and convalescent phases of COVID-19. Where available, HLA class I and class II types were taken from metadata supplied by the sample provider and were not determined by assay-based typing. The prospective study material was composed of cDNA or gDNA derived from T cells, B-cell-depleted T cells, or PBMCs. The samples were drawn from the first 160 participants of the ongoing ImmuneRACE study and from roughly 1,300 subjects provided by 6 global collaborators. A de-identified subject ID, COVID-19 status, age in years and sex were almost always included in the sample metadata. Deeply sampled blood TCRbeta repertoires from subjects exposed to, actively infected with, or recovered from COVID-19 were included in the dataset. The repertoires were made available in a free public database intended to serve as a resource for research on the immune response to SARS-CoV-2. The paper as a whole reports these results and caveats: The quantity of clinical and demographic metadata differed by source and by participant and was supplied without curation.

The immunoSEQ Assay, a bias-controlled multiplex PCR, was used to amplify TCRbeta CDR3 regions from genomic DNA. The original methods were these. The number of nucleated cells in each sample was estimated from the amplification of reference gene primers within the assay. To quantify the absolute abundance of each unique TCRbeta CDR3 rearrangement, sequence reads were collapsed and filtered. For each sample, productive Simpson clonality was calculated as the square root of Simpson's diversity index over productive rearrangements. In its TCRdb copy, this immuneACCESS table keeps in-frame sequences only and misses some clones. Where compared with another copy, unresolved V genes explain less than half of these, and the others have no known cause. That table is the source of V, J and clone size, and D and trimming were worked out from the DNA. The sample profile shows 60,000 to 65,000 clones; 84% of them were found once. The ten largest clones add up to 15% to 20% of the sample.

One collaborating source in Seattle enrolled patients during active infection and followed them longitudinally through the course of disease. The collaborating institutions used their own protocols to collect whole blood in K2EDTA tubes. For TCRbeta analysis, collaborators shipped samples in one of three forms: frozen whole blood, isolated PBMCs, or DNA extracted from either of those sample types. CDR1 and CDR2 were assigned from the germline V gene as SNHLY and FYNNEI. Reading from cysteine to phenylalanine, the CDR3 counts 13 amino acids. CDR3 DNA is the only sequence kept; it has 39 bases, read in frame from the first base. V is clipped by 7 bases and J by 9 bases, and the sequence between their germline boundaries is 13 bases long.

The receptor chain draws on TRBV2 and TRBJ1-6, with the D gene not confidently named. This TCR was recovered from a man aged 55 to 69 with COVID-19, enrolled during active disease. The sample taken for sequencing was peripheral blood. The CDR3 reads as follows: CASNRGSLSPLHF. The nucleotides are TGTGCCAGCAACCGGGGTTCTCTTTCACCCCTCCACTTT.